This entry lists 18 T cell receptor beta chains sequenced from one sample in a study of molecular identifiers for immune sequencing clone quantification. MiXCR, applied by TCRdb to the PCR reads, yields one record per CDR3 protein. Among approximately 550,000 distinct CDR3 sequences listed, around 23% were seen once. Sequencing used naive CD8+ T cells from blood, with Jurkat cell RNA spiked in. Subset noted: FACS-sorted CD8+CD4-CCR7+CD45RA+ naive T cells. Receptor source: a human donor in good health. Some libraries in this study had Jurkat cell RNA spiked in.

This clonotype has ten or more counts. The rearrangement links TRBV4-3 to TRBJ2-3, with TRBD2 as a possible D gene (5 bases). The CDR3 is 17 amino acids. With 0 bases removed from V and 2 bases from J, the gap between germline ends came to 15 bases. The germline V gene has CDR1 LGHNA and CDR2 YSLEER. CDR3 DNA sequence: TGCGCCAGCAGCCAAGATGTTGGAGGTGCATCCACAGATACGCAGTATTTT. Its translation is CASSQDVGGASTDTQYF.

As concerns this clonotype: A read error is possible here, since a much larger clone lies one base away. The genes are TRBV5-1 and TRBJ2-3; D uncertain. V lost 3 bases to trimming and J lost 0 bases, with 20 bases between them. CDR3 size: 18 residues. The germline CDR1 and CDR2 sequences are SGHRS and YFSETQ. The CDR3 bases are TGCGCCAGCAGCTACCCCGCTCCGTTAGTGTCGAGCACAGATACGCAGTATTTT. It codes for CASSYPAPLVSSTDTQYF.

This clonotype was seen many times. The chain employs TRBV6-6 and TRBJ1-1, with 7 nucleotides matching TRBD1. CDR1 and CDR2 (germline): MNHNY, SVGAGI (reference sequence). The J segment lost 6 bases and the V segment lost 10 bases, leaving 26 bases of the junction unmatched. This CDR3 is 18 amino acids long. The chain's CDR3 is CATNIPRDSETVSAEAFF. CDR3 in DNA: TGTGCCACCAATATTCCCCGGGACAGCGAAACTGTAAGCGCTGAAGCTTTCTTT.

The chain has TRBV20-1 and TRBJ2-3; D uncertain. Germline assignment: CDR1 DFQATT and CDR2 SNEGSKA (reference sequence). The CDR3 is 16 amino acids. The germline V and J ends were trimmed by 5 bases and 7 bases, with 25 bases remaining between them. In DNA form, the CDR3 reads TGCAGTGCTTGCCCTCTCTCCTCAGGCGCTTTAAATACGCAGTATTTT. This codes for CSACPLSSGALNTQYF.

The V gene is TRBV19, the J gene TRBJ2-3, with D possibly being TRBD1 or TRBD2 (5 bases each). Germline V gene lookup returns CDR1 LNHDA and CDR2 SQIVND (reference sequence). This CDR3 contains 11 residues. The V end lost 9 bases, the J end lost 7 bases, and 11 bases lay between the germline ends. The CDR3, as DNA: TGTGCCAGCAGCGAGGGGAATACGCAGTATTTT. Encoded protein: CASSEGNTQYF.

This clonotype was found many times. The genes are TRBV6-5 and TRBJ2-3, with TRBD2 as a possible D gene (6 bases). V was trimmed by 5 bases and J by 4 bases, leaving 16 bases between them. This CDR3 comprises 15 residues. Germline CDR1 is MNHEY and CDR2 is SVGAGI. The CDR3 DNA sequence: TGTGCCAGCAGTCCCGGACTAATACTTTCAGATACGCAGTATTTT. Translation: CASSPGLILSDTQYF.

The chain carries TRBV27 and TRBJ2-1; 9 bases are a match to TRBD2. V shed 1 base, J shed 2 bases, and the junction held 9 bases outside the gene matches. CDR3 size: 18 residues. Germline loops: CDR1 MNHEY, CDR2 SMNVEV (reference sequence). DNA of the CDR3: TGTGCCAGCAGTTTATTGGTCCCTAGCGGGGTGACCTACAATGAGCAGTTCTTC. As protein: CASSLLVPSGVTYNEQFF.

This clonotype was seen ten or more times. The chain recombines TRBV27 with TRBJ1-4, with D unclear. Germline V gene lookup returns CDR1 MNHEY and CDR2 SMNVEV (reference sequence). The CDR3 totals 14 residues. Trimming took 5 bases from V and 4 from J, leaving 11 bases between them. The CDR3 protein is CASSPDTNNEKLFF. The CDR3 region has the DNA TGTGCCAGCAGTCCAGACACCAATAATGAAAAACTGTTTTTT. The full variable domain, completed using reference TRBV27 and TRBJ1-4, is EAQVTQNPRYLITVTGKKLTVTCSQNMNHEYMSWYRQDPGLGLRQIYYSMNVEVTDKGDVPEGYKVSRKEKRNFPLILESPSPNQTSLYFCASSPDTNNEKLFFGSGTQLSVL.

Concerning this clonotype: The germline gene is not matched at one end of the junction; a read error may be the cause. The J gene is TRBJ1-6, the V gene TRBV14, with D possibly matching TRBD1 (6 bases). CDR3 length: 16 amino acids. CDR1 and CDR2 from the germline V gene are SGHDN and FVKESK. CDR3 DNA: TGTGCCAGCAGTCAAGGTAGCTACAGGGTTGGTTCACCCCTCCACTTT. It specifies CASSQGSYRVGSPLHF.

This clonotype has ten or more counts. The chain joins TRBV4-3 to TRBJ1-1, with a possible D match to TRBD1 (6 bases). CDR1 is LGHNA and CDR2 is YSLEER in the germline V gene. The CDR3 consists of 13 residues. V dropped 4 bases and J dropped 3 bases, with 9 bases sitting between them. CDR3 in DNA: TGCGCCAGCAGCCCCGACAGGTACACTGAAGCTTTCTTT. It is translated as CASSPDRYTEAFF.

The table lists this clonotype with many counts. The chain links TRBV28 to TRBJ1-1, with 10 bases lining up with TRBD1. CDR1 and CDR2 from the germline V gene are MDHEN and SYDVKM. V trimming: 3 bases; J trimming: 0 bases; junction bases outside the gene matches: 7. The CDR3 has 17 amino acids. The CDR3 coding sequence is TGTGCCAGCAGTTTCTTCGGGACAGGGGTCTTGAACACTGAAGCTTTCTTT. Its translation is CASSFFGTGVLNTEAFF.

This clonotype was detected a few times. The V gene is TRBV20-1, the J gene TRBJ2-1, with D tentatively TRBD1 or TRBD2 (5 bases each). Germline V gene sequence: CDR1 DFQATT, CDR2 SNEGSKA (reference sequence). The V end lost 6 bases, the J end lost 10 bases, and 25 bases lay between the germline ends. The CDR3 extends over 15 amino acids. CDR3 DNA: TGCAGTGCCCTAACCCGGGACCCCAGCCAGTCGGAGCAGTTCTTC. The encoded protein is CSALTRDPSQSEQFF.

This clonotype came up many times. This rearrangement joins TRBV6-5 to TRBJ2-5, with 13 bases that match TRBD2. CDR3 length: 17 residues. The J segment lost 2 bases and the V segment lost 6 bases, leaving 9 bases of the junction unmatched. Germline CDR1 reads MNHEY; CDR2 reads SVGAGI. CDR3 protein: CASRDTLAGGPQETQYF. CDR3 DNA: TGTGCCAGCAGGGATACACTAGCGGGAGGGCCTCAAGAGACCCAGTACTTC.

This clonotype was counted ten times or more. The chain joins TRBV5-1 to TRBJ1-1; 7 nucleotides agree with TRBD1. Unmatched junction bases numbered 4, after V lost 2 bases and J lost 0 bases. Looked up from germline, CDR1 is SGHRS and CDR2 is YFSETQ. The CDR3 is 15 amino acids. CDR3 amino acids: CASSFTGALNTEAFF. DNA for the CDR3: TGCGCCAGCAGCTTTACAGGGGCCCTGAACACTGAAGCTTTCTTT.

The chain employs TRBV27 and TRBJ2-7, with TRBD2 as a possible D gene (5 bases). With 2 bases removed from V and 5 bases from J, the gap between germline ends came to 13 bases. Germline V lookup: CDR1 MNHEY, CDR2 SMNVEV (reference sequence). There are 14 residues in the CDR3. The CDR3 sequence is CASSLLGRGHEQYF. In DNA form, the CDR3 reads TGTGCCAGCAGTTTACTAGGGAGAGGCCACGAGCAGTACTTC.

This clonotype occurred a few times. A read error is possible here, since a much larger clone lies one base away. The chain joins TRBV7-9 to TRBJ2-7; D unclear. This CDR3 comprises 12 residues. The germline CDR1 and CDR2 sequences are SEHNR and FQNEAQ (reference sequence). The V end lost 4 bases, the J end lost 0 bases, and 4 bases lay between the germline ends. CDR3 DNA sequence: TGTGCCAGCAGCTGGAGCTCCTACGAGCAGTACTTC. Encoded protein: CASSWSSYEQYF.

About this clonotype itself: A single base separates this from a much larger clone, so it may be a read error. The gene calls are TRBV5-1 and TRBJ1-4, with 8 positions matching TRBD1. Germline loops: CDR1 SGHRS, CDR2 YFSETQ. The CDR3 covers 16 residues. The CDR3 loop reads CPSSPGQGASNEKLFF. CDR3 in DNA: TGCCCCAGCAGCCCAGGGCAGGGGGCTTCTAATGAAAAACTGTTTTTT.

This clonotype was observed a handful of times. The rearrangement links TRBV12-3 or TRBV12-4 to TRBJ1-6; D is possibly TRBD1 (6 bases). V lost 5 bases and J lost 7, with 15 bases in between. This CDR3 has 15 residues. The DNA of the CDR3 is TGTGCCAGCAGTACGCCAGGGGCTGGGAATTCACCCCTCCACTTT. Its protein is CASSTPGAGNSPLHF.